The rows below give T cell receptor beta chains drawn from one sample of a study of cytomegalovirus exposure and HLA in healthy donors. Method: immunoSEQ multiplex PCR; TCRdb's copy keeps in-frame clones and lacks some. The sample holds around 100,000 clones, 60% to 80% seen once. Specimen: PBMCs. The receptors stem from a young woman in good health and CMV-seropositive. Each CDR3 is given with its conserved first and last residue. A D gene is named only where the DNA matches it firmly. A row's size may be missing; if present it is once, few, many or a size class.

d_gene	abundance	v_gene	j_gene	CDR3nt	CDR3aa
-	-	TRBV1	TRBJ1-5	TGCACCAGCAGGCGGAAGCCCCAGCATTTT	CTSRRKPQHF
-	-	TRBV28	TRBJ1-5	TGTGCCAGCGTACCCACAGGGAGCAGCAATCAGCCCCAGCATTTT	CASVPTGSSNQPQHF
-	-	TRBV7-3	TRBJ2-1	TGTGCCAGCAGCTTAGGGGTGGGGGGTAACAATGAGCAGTTCTTC	CASSLGVGGNNEQFF
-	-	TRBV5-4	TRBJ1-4	TGTGCCAGCAGCCCAAAAGACCAGGGCTCCAGGGGTGAAAAACTGTTTTTT	CASSPKDQGSRGEKLFF
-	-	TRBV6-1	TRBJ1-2	TGTGCCAGCAGTGAAGACCCCTCGGCAGGGCACTATGGCTACACCTTC	CASSEDPSAGHYGYTF
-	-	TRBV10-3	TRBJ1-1	TGTGCCATCAGCAACTGGGAGCTACACACTGAAGCTTTCTTT	CAISNWELHTEAFF
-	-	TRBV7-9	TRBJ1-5	TGTGCCAGCAGCTTCGACTCGGGGGGCAATCAGCCCCAGCATTTT	CASSFDSGGNQPQHF
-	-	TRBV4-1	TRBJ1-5	TGCGCCAGCAGCCAAGAAGCGACAGTAGTTAGCAATCAGCCCCAGCATTTT	CASSQEATVVSNQPQHF
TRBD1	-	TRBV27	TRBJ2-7	TGTGCCAGCAGTCCCGGGACAGCATTCTACTCCTACGAGCAGTACTTC	CASSPGTAFYSYEQYF
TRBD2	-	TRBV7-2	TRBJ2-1	TGTGCCAGCAGCCGGACTAGCGGGGTCAATGAGCAGTTCTTC	CASSRTSGVNEQFF
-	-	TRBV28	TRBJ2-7	TGTGCCAGCAGTCCTGGGACTGGCAACGAGCAGTACTTC	CASSPGTGNEQYF
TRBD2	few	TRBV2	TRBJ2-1	TGTGCCAGCAGCCCAGGACTAGCGGGAGTTATGGACAATGAGCAGTTCTTC	CASSPGLAGVMDNEQFF
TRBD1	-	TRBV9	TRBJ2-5	TGTGCCAGCAGCCCGGCAGGGGGCTTGGAGACCCAGTACTTC	CASSPAGGLETQYF
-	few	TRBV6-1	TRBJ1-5	TGTGCCAGCAGTGAAAGGGGACTCTTTAGCAATCAGCCCCAGCATTTT	CASSERGLFSNQPQHF
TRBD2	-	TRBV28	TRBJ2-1	TGTGCCAGCAGTGATCATATAAGCGGGAGGGGCAATGAGCAGTTCTTC	CASSDHISGRGNEQFF
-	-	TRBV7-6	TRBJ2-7	TGTGCCAGCAGCCCTCCGACAGGCCGGACCTCCTACGAGCAGTACTTC	CASSPPTGRTSYEQYF
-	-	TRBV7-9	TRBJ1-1	TGTGCCAGCAGCGCGGTCTTCTTT	CASSAVFF
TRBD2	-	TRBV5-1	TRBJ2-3	TGCGCCAGCACAATAGCGGGACAAAGCACAGATACGCAGTATTTT	CASTIAGQSTDTQYF
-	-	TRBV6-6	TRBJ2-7	TGTGCCAGCAGTTCACCGCAGGGTTACGAGCAGTACTTC	CASSSPQGYEQYF
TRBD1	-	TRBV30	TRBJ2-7	TGTGCCTGGGGCCGTGGACAGGCCTACGAGCAGTACTTC	CAWGRGQAYEQYF
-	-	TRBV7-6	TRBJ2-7	TGTGCCAGCAGCTTAGAACAGGGGAGGCAGTACGAGCAGTACTTC	CASSLEQGRQYEQYF
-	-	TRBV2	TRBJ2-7	TGTGCCAGCAAGCCGGGACAAAAGGACTACGAGCAGTACTTC	CASKPGQKDYEQYF
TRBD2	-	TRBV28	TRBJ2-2	TGTGCCAGCAGTCCGGGTGGGAGGGCCGGGGAGCTGTTTTTT	CASSPGGRAGELFF
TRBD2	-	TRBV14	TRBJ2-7	TGTGCCAGCAGCCAAGATGGGTGGGAGGGTACCTACGAGCAGTACTTC	CASSQDGWEGTYEQYF
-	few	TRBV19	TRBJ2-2	TGTGCCAGTAGTAGTGGACAGACAGTCACCGGGGAGCTGTTTTTT	CASSSGQTVTGELFF
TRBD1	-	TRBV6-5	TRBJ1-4	TGTGCCAGCTGTTCCACAACAGGGGTTCTTGGTGAAAAACTGTTTTTT	CASCSTTGVLGEKLFF
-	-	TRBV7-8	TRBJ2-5	TGTGCCAGCAGCTCAGGGTTAGAAGAGACCCAGTACTTC	CASSSGLEETQYF
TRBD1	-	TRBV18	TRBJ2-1	TGTGCCAGCTCACAGCCCGGGACAGGGGACAATGAGCAGTTCTTC	CASSQPGTGDNEQFF
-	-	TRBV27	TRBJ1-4	TGTGCCAGCAGTATCACAGGGCTGGGGGAAAAACTGTTTTTT	CASSITGLGEKLFF
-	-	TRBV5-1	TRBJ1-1	TGCGCCAGCAGCGGAACAGGATACACTGAAGCTTTCTTT	CASSGTGYTEAFF
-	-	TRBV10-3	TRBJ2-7	TGTGCCATCAGTGAGTTAGAGGGATCCTACGAGCAGTACTTC	CAISELEGSYEQYF
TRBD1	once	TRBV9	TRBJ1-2	TGTGCCAGCAGCTCCCGGACAGGGCACTATGGCTACACCTTC	CASSSRTGHYGYTF
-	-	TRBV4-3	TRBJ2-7	TGCGCCAGCAGCCAAGATGGGGACTCTTTGACCGAGCAGTACTTC	CASSQDGDSLTEQYF
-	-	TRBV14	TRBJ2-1	TGTGCCAGCAGCCCCCCTAGAGGTGAGCAGTTCTTC	CASSPPRGEQFF
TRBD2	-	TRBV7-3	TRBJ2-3	TGTGCCAGCAGCTTCGAACAGCGGGAAGGCACAGATACGCAGTATTTT	CASSFEQREGTDTQYF
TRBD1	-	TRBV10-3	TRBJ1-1	TGTGCCATCAGTCCGATTAGGACAGGGGGGGTATCCACTGAAGCTTTCTTT	CAISPIRTGGVSTEAFF
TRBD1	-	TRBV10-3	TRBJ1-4	TGTGCCATCAGCGGGACAGGGAATAATGAAAAACTGTTTTTT	CAISGTGNNEKLFF
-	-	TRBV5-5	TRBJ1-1	TGTGCCAGCAGCTTGACAGGGAACACTGAAGCTTTCTTT	CASSLTGNTEAFF
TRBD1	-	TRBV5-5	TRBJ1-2	TGTGCCAGCAGCAACCGACAGGGGAGTATCTTTGGCTACACCTTC	CASSNRQGSIFGYTF
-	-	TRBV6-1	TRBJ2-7	TGTGCCAGCAGTACACAATACTACGAGCAGTACTTC	CASSTQYYEQYF
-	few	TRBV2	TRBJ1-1	TGTGCCAGCAGTGTGTTAGAGAACACTGAAGCTTTCTTT	CASSVLENTEAFF